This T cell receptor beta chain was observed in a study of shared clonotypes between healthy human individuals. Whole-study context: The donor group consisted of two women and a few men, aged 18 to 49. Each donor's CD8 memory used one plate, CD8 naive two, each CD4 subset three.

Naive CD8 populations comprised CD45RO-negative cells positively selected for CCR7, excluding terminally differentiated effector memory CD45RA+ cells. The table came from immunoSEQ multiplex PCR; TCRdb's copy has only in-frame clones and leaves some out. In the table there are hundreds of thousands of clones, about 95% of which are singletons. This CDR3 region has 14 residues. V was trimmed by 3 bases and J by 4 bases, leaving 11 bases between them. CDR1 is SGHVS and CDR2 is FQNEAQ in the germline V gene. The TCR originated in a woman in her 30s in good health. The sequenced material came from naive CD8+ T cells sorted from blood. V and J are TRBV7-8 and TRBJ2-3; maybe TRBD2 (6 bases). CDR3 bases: TGTGCCAGCAGCTTTGGCGGGATCCCAGATACGCAGTATTTT. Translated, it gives CASSFGGIPDTQYF.